The next 27 T cell receptor beta chains were all read from a single sample in a study of blood T cell repertoires in COVID-19. Repertoires were generated with immunoSEQ multiplex PCR, while TCRdb's copy carries only in-frame clones and drops some. Here the sample spans 7,500 to 8,500 clones, more than 60% being singletons. What was sequenced was peripheral blood. These receptors came from a human donor in a cohort sampled during active COVID-19.

This sequence joins TRBV24-1 and TRBJ2-2; no firm D call. The germline V gene has CDR1 KGHDR and CDR2 SFDVKD. V was cut by 1 base and J by 1 base, with 6 bases left in between. The length of the CDR3 is 15 residues. The CDR3 loop is CATSDFPGNTGELFF. The CDR3 DNA reads TGTGCCACCAGTGATTTCCCCGGGAACACCGGGGAGCTGTTTTTT.

The chain is built from TRBV5-5 and TRBJ1-2; TRBD1 might be the D (5 bases). The CDR3 extends over 14 amino acids. Germline CDR1 and CDR2: SGHKS and YYEKEE (reference sequence). V lost 4 bases and J 4 bases, leaving 14 bases between the germline ends. CDR3 DNA: TGTGCCAGCAGCGCCACCCCGGGACTCTATGGCTACACCTTC. It is translated as CASSATPGLYGYTF. Based on the CDR3 plus reference TRBV5-5 and TRBJ1-2, the full variable domain is DAGVTQSPTHLIKTRGQQVTLRCSPISGHKSVSWYQQVLGQGPQFIFQYYEKEERGRGNFPDRFSARQFPNYSSELNVNALLLGDSALYLCASSATPGLYGYTFGSGTRLTVV.

The CDR3 DNA reads as TGTGCCAGCACCTCCGGGACAGGTCCTGGAAACACCATATATTTT. The encoded protein is CASTSGTGPGNTIYF. The chain couples TRBV6-5 to TRBJ1-3, with TRBD1 matching 8 bases. The CDR3 loop spans 15 amino acids. The junction had 7 bases not matched to a gene; V was cut back by 7 bases and J by 2 bases. In germline, CDR1 is MNHEY, CDR2 SVGAGI.

Remarks on this clone: The junction differs from germline at one of its ends, possibly a read error. The rearrangement links TRBV4-3 to TRBJ2-1, with D perhaps TRBD2 (5 bases). The CDR3 extends over 13 amino acids. The V gene's germline CDR1 is LGHNA and CDR2 YSLEER. The CDR3 reads CASSLDSHNEQFF. CDR3 bases: TGCGCCAGCAGCCTGGACTCCCACAATGAGCAGTTCTTC.

The chain recombines TRBV13 with TRBJ2-7; 15 nucleotides line up with TRBD2. Germline V CDR1 and CDR2: PRHDT, FYEKMQ (reference sequence). This CDR3 contains 15 residues. V gave up 5 bases and J gave up 6 bases; unmatched junction bases: 5. The CDR3: CASSPGTSGGTEQYF. The CDR3 DNA reads TGTGCCAGCAGCCCGGGGACTAGCGGGGGGACCGAGCAGTACTTC.

The rearrangement links TRBV28 to TRBJ2-7, with a tentative D call TRBD1 (6 bases). CDR1 is MDHEN, CDR2 SYDVKM, per germline. The CDR3 totals 14 residues. The V end was cut by 1 base, the J end by 4 bases, with 11 bases between. The CDR3, as DNA: TGTGCCAGCAGTTTATTTGGACAGCTATACGAGCAGTACTTC. It codes for CASSLFGQLYEQYF.

The chain employs TRBV27 and TRBJ1-5; D is perhaps TRBD1 (6 bases). V gave up 0 bases and J gave up 12 bases, with 15 bases separating them. CDR3 size: 14 residues. Germline assignment: CDR1 MNHEY and CDR2 SMNVEV (reference sequence). In nucleotides, the CDR3 is TGTGCCAGCAGTTTATCCCAGGCAGGGGCGGTCCAGCATTTT. It yields the protein CASSLSQAGAVQHF.

This chain connects TRBV27 to TRBJ2-1; D unclear. The CDR3 runs 14 residues. CDR1 is MNHEY and CDR2 is SMNVEV in the germline V gene (reference sequence). The V and J ends lost 4 bases and 8 bases respectively, with 15 bases between them. CDR3 nucleotide sequence: TGTGCCAGCAGTTCGAGGCCTACCAGCCATGAGCAGTTCTTC. Translated: CASSSRPTSHEQFF.

With respect to this clone: This sample also contains other DNA sequences that code for the same CDR3. V and J are TRBV7-8 and TRBJ2-7; possible D gene TRBD1, 6 bases. Trimming took off 3 bases at V and 2 bases at J, with 8 bases between the two ends. CDR3 length equals 13 residues. CDR1 SGHVS and CDR2 FQNEAQ come from the germline V gene. DNA of the CDR3: TGTGCCAGCAGCTTGGACAGACCCTACGAGCAGTACTTC. This translates into CASSLDRPYEQYF.

The rearrangement uses TRBV9 and TRBJ1-2; 7 bases are shared with TRBD1. CDR3 size: 16 residues. Trimming took 1 base from V and 5 from J; bases not matched to a gene: 11. In germline, CDR1 is SGDLS, CDR2 YYNGEE. The CDR3 sequence: CASSVSLGTAIYGYTF. DNA for the CDR3: TGTGCCAGCAGCGTAAGTCTCGGGACAGCAATATATGGCTACACCTTC.

The chain links TRBV9 to TRBJ1-1, with D tentatively TRBD1 (6 bases). V was shortened by 2 bases and J by 8 bases, with 13 bases between the two germline ends. The CDR3 covers 13 residues. In germline, CDR1 is SGDLS, CDR2 YYNGEE. This CDR3 reads CASSVEGGIEAFF. CDR3 nucleotide sequence: TGTGCCAGCAGCGTTGAAGGGGGAATCGAAGCTTTCTTT.

DNA of the CDR3: TGTGCCAGCAGTTCATCGACAGGGATGAACACTGAAGCTTTCTTT. It translates to CASSSSTGMNTEAFF. The J gene is TRBJ1-1, the V gene TRBV27; 7 nucleotides align to TRBD1. This CDR3 is 15 amino acids long. From germline, CDR1 is MNHEY and CDR2 SMNVEV (reference sequence). V shed 4 bases, J shed 0 bases, and the junction held 5 bases outside the gene matches.

In this sample, this clone turned up once. The chain uses TRBV25-1 and TRBJ2-1; TRBD2 aligns across 8 bases. The J segment lost 1 base and the V segment lost 7 bases, leaving 9 bases of the junction unmatched. CDR1 MGHDK and CDR2 SYGVNS come from the germline V gene. The CDR3 consists of 16 residues. CDR3 nucleotide sequence: TGTGCCAGCACCTCTACCGGGGGGGGTTCCTACAATGAGCAGTTCTTC. Its protein product is CASTSTGGGSYNEQFF. Supplemented by reference TRBV25-1 and TRBJ2-1, the full variable domain reads EADIYQTPRYLVIGTGKKITLECSQTMGHDKMYWYQQDPGMELHLIHYSYGVNSTEKGDLSSESTVSRIRTEHFPLTLESARPSHTSQYLCASTSTGGGSYNEQFFGPGTRLTVL.

This clone rates as medium-sized. This chain joins TRBV15 and TRBJ2-5; a possible D gene is TRBD1 (8 bases). The CDR3 runs to 18 residues. Trimming took 3 bases from V and 5 from J, leaving 25 bases between them. Germline loops: CDR1 LNHNV, CDR2 YYDKDF (reference sequence). CDR3 residues: CATSRTGEGLWDMETQYF. DNA for the CDR3: TGTGCCACCAGCAGGACAGGGGAGGGTTTGTGGGATATGGAGACCCAGTACTTC.

The J gene is TRBJ2-7, the V gene TRBV9, with 14 bases that match TRBD2. The V gene end was trimmed by 4 bases and the J gene end by 4 bases; junction bases not matched to a gene: 10. Germline V gene sequence: CDR1 SGDLS, CDR2 YYNGEE. The CDR3 totals 17 residues. This chain's CDR3 is CASSPGTSGRSGYEQYF. In DNA form, the CDR3 reads TGTGCCAGCAGCCCAGGGACTAGCGGGAGAAGCGGGTACGAGCAGTACTTC.

This chain connects TRBV10-3 to TRBJ2-3; no clear D gene. V was pared by 3 bases and J by 0 bases, with 13 bases between. CDR3 length: 16 residues. Per germline, CDR1 ENHRY and CDR2 SYGVKD. As DNA, the CDR3 is TGTGCCATCAGTGACAACTATTACTCTAGCACAGATACGCAGTATTTT. Its protein product is CAISDNYYSSTDTQYF.

This clone was seen more than once but under ten times. This chain connects TRBV27 to TRBJ2-7; no reliable D call. CDR3 size: 14 residues. Germline CDR1 and CDR2: MNHEY and SMNVEV (reference sequence). V lost 0 bases to trimming and J lost 0 bases, with 6 bases between them. The CDR3 nucleotides are TGTGCCAGCAGTTTATCGTCCCACTCCTACGAGCAGTACTTC. Its translation is CASSLSSHSYEQYF.

The J gene is TRBJ1-3, the V gene TRBV28, with D possibly TRBD1 on 5 matching bases. The CDR3 totals 22 residues. V shed 4 bases and J shed 0 bases, with 31 bases lying between them. Germline values: CDR1 MDHEN, CDR2 SYDVKM. The CDR3 DNA sequence: TGTGCCAGCAGTTCGCGACAGTGGGGAACCTTACAACCATATTACTCTGGAAACACCATATATTTT. Translating it yields CASSSRQWGTLQPYYSGNTIYF.

V usage is TRBV6-6 and J usage is TRBJ1-1, with D unresolved. In germline, CDR1 is MNHNY, CDR2 SVGAGI (reference sequence). The V gene lost 8 bases and the J gene lost 2 bases, with 9 bases spanning the gap. The CDR3 contains 12 residues. Here the CDR3 DNA reads TGTGCCAGCGGAGAGATTAACACTGAAGCTTTCTTT. Its protein product is CASGEINTEAFF.

This clone occurred a few times. The rearrangement links TRBV4-1 to TRBJ1-1, with a possible D match to TRBD1 (6 bases). The germline CDR1 and CDR2 sequences are MGHRA and YSYEKL. The CDR3 loop spans 16 amino acids. Trimming pared 1 base from V and 0 bases from J, leaving 12 bases between. CDR3 coding DNA: TGCGCCAGCAGCCAAGCACGAGGACAGCTGAACACTGAAGCTTTCTTT. Translating it yields CASSQARGQLNTEAFF.

V usage is TRBV11-2 and J usage is TRBJ2-7, with TRBD1 identical over 9 bases. Trimming took 3 bases from V and 9 from J; bases not matched to a gene: 9. Germline V CDR1 and CDR2: SGHAT, FQNNGV. The CDR3 consists of 14 residues. DNA of the CDR3: TGTGCCAGCAGCTTGGGGACAGGGAATCAGGTGCAGTACTTC. Protein sequence: CASSLGTGNQVQYF.

The rearrangement joins TRBV6-5 to TRBJ2-3; 10 nucleotides agree with TRBD2. The V segment lost 4 bases and the J segment 9 bases; nucleotides outside the gene matches: 7. The CDR3 runs to 14 residues. Germline V gives CDR1 MNHEY, CDR2 SVGAGI. The CDR3 protein is CASSWASGSDTQYF. CDR3 coding DNA: TGTGCCAGCAGTTGGGCTAGCGGGAGCGACACGCAGTATTTT.

The rearrangement joins TRBV7-2 to TRBJ2-5; no reliable D call. The V gene's germline CDR1 is SGHTA and CDR2 FQGNSA. The V end lost 1 base, the J end lost 4 bases, and 10 bases lay between the germline ends. This CDR3 comprises 14 residues. CDR3 nucleotide sequence: TGTGCCAGCAGCTTAGTAATTTCCTCAGAGACCCAGTACTTC. This encodes CASSLVISSETQYF.

This chain connects TRBV19 to TRBJ2-6, with D possibly being TRBD1 (5 bases). The CDR3 totals 17 residues. Germline values: CDR1 LNHDA, CDR2 SQIVND (reference sequence). V was shortened by 5 bases and J by 2 bases, with 16 bases between the two germline ends. This chain's CDR3 is CASSWGSGAAGANVLTF. In nucleotides, the CDR3 is TGTGCCAGTAGTTGGGGCAGTGGGGCGGCTGGGGCCAACGTCCTGACTTTC.

In its sample, this clone was seen once. The chain joins TRBV27 to TRBJ2-5, with TRBD2 as a possible D gene (5 bases). V shed 3 bases and J shed 5 bases, with 22 bases lying between them. Germline V gives CDR1 MNHEY, CDR2 SMNVEV (reference sequence). The CDR3 is 17 residues long. The CDR3 sequence is CASSLFGVARAGETQYF. In DNA form, the CDR3 reads TGTGCCAGCAGTTTGTTCGGGGTAGCCCGAGCTGGGGAGACCCAGTACTTC.

In its sample, this clone was seen once. The chain uses TRBV7-8 and TRBJ2-7; 8 positions agree with TRBD1. After removal of 5 bases from V and 2 bases from J, the junction contained 8 bases not matched to a gene. Germline values: CDR1 SGHVS, CDR2 FQNEAQ. The CDR3 sequence is 15 residues long. The CDR3 is CASSPGGSATYEQYF. The CDR3 region has the DNA TGTGCCAGCAGCCCAGGGGGCTCAGCTACCTACGAGCAGTACTTC.

This chain connects TRBV5-5 to TRBJ1-3; D unclear. Germline V CDR1 and CDR2: SGHKS, YYEKEE (reference sequence). V lost 0 bases and J 2 bases, leaving 9 bases between the germline ends. The CDR3 sequence is 15 residues long. The chain's CDR3 is CASSLGGYAGNTIYF. The DNA for the CDR3 is TGTGCCAGCAGCTTGGGCGGGTACGCTGGAAACACCATATATTTT.